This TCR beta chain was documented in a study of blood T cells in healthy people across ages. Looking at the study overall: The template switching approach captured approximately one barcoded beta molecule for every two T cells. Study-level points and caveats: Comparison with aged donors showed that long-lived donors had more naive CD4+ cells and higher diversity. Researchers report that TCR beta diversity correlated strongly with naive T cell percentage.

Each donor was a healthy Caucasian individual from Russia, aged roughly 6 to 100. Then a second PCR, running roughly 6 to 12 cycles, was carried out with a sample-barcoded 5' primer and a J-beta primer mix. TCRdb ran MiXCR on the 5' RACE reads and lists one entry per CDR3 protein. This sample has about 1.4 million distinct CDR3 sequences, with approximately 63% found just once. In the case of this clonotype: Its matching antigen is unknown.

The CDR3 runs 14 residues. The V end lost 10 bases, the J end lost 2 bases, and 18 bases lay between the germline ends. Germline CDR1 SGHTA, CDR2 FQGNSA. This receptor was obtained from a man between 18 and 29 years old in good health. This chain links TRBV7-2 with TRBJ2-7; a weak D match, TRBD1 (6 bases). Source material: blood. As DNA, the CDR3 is TGTGCCACACGGCCAACAGGGTTGACCTACGAGCAGTACTTC. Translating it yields CATRPTGLTYEQYF.